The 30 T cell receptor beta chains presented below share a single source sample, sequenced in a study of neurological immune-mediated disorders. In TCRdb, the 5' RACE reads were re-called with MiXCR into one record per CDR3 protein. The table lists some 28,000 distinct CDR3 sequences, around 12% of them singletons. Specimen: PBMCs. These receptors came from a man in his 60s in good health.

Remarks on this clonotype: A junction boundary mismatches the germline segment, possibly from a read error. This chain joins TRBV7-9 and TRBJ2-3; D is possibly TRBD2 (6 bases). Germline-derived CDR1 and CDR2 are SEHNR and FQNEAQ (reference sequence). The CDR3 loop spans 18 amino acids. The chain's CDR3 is CASTTPVWREAVTDTQCF. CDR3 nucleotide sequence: TGTGCCAGCACCACTCCCGTGTGGCGGGAAGCCGTCACAGATACGCAGTGTTTT.

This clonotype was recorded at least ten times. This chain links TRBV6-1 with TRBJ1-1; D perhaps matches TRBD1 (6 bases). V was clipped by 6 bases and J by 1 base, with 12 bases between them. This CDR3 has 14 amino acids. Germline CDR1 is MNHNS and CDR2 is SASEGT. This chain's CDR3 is CASSRRDTNTEAFF. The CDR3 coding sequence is TGTGCCAGCAGCCGACGGGACACGAACACTGAAGCTTTCTTT.

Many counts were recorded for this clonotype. The CDR3 nucleotides read TGTGCCAGCAACGGACCTTTCACAGATACGCAGTATTTT. The encoded protein is CASNGPFTDTQYF. This chain uses TRBV2 with TRBJ2-3, with D uncertain. This CDR3 region has 13 residues. Germline V lookup: CDR1 SNHLY, CDR2 FYNNEI. V lost 7 bases to trimming and J lost 2 bases, with 10 bases between them.

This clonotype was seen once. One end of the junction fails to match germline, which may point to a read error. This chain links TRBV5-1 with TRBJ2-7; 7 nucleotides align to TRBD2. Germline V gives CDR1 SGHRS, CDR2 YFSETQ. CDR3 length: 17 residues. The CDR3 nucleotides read TGTGCCAGCAGCTTGGCCCCACTAGCGTCGATCTACTACGAGCAGTACTTC. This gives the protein CASSLAPLASIYYEQYF.

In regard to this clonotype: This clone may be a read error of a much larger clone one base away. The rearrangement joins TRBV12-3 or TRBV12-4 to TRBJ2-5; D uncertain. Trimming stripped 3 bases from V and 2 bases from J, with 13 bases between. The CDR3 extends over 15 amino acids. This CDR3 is CASSLSRTTQETQYF. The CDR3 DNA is TGTGCCAGCAGTTTGTCACGAACCACGCAAGAGACCCAGTACTTC.

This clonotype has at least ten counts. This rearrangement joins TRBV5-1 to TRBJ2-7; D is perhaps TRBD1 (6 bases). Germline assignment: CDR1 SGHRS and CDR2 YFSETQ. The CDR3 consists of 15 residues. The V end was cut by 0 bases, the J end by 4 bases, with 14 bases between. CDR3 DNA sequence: TGCGCCAGCAGCTTGGTTTCCGGCAGGGGTTACGAGCAGTACTTC. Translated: CASSLVSGRGYEQYF.

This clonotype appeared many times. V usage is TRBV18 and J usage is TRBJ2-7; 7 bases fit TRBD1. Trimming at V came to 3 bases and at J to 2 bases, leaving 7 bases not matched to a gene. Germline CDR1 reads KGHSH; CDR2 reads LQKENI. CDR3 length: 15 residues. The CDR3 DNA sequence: TGTGCCAGCTCACCTTGGCAGGGGGAAACCTACGAGCAGTACTTC. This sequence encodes CASSPWQGETYEQYF.

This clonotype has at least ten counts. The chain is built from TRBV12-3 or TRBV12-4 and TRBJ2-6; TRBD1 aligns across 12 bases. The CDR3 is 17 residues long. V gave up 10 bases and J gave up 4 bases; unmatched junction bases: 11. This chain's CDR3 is CATPTGTGGTGANVLTF. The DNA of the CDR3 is TGTGCCACCCCAACCGGGACAGGGGGCACCGGGGCCAACGTCCTGACTTTC.

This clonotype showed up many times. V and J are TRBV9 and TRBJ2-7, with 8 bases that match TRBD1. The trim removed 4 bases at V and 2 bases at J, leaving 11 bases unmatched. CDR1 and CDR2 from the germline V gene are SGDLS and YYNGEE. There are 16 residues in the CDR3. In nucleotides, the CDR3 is TGTGCCAGCAGCTCCCCCCCCGGGACAGGAACCTACGAGCAGTACTTC. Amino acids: CASSSPPGTGTYEQYF.

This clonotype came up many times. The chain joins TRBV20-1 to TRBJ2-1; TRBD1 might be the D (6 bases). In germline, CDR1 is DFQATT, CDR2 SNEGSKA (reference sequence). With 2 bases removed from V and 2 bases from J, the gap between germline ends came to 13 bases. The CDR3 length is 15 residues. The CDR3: CSARRPGQTYNEQFF. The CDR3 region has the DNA TGCAGTGCTAGACGGCCGGGACAAACCTACAATGAGCAGTTCTTC.

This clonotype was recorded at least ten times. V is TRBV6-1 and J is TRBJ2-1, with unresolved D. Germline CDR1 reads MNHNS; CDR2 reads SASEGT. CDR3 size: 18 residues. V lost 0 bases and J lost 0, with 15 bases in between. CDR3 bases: TGTGCCAGCAGTGAAGCGCTTCCTGGAGAGAGCTCCTACAATGAGCAGTTCTTC. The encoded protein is CASSEALPGESSYNEQFF.

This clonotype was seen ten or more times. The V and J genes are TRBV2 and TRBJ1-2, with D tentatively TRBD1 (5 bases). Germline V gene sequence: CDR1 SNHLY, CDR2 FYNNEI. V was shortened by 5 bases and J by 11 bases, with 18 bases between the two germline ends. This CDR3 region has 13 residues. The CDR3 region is CASSTPGQITYTF. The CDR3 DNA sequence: TGTGCCAGCAGTACCCCGGGGCAGATCACTTACACCTTC. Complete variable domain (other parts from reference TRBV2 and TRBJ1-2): EPEVTQTPSHQVTQMGQEVILRCVPISNHLYFYWYRQILGQKVEFLVSFYNNEISEKSEIFDDQFSVERPDGSNFTLKIRSTKLEDSAMYFCASSTPGQITYTFGSGTRLTVV.

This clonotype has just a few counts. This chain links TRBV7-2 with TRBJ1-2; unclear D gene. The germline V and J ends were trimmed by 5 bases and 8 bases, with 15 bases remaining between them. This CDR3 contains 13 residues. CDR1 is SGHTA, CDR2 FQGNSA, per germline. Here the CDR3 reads CASSPLYGVGYTF. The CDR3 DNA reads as TGTGCCAGCAGCCCCCTCTACGGGGTCGGCTACACCTTC.

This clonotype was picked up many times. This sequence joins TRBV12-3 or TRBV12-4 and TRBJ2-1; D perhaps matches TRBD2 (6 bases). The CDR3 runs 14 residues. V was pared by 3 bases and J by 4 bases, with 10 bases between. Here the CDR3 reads CASSLTRSYNEQFF. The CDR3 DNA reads TGTGCCAGCAGTTTGACTAGATCGTACAATGAGCAGTTCTTC.

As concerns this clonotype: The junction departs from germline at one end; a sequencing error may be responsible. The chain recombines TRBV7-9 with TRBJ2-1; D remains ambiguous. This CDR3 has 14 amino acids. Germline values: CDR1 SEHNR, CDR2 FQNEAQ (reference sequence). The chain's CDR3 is CASSFGLGPDEKFF. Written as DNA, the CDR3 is TGTGCCAGCAGCTTTGGCCTAGGACCCGATGAGAAGTTCTTC.

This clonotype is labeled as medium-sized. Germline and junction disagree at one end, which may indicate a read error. The CDR3 sequence: CASSVSPPGLYGYTF. DNA for the CDR3: TGTGCCAGCAGTGTATCCCCCCCGGGGCTCTATGGCTACACCTTC. The chain uses TRBV27 and TRBJ1-2, with D possibly matching TRBD1 (5 bases). CDR1 and CDR2 (germline): MNHEY, SMNVEV (reference sequence). The CDR3 is 15 amino acids.

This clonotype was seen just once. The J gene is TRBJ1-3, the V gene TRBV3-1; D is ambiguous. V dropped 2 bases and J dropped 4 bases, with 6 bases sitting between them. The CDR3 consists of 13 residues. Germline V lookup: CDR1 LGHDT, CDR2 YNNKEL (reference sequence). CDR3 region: CASSQNRGNTIYF. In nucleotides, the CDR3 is TGTGCCAGCAGCCAAAATAGGGGAAACACCATATATTTT.

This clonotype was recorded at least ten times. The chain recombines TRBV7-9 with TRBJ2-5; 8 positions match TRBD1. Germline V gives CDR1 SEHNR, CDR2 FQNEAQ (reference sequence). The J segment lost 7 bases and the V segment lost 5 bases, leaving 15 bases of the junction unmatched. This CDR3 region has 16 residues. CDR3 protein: CASSPRQGTLLGTQYF. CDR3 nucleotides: TGTGCCAGCAGCCCCCGACAGGGGACCCTCTTAGGGACCCAGTACTTC.

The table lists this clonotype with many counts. This CDR3 reads CSARYGTLSNQPQHF. CDR3 DNA: TGCAGTGCTAGGTACGGGACACTTAGCAATCAGCCCCAGCATTTT. The chain links TRBV20-1 to TRBJ1-5, with a possible D match to TRBD1 (6 bases). Deletions cut 3 bases from V and 0 bases from J, with 12 bases between. The CDR3 totals 15 residues. Germline V gene sequence: CDR1 DFQATT, CDR2 SNEGSKA (reference sequence).

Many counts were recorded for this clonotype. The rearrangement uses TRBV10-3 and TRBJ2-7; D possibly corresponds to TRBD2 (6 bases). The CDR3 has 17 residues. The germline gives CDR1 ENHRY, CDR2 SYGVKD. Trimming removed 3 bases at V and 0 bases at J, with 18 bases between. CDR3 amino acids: CAISDHLGVGSSYEQYF. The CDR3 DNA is TGTGCCATCAGTGATCACCTCGGGGTCGGGAGCTCCTACGAGCAGTACTTC.

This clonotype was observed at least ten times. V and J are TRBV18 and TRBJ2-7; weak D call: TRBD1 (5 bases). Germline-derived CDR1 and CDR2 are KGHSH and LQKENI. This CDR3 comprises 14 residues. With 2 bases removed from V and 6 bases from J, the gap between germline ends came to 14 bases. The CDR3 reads CASSPASGLPEQYF. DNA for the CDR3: TGTGCCAGCTCACCAGCCTCAGGGCTCCCCGAGCAGTACTTC.

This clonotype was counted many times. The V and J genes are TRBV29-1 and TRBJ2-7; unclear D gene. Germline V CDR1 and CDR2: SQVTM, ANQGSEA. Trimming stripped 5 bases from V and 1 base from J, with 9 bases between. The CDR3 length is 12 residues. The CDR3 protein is CSVQGISYEQYF. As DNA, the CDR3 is TGCAGCGTTCAAGGGATTTCCTACGAGCAGTACTTC.

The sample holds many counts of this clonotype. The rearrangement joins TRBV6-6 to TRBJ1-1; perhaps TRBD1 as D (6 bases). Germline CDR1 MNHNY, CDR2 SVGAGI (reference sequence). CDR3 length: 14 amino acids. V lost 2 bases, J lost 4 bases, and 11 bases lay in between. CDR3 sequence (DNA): TGTGCCAGCAGTTACGGGGCAGGGGCCACTGAAGCTTTCTTT. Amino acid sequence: CASSYGAGATEAFF.

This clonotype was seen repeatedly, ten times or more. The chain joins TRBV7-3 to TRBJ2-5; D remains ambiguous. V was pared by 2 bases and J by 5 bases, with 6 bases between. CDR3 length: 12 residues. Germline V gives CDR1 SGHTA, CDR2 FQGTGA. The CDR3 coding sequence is TGTGCCAGCAGCTTATTGGGGGAGACCCAGTACTTC. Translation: CASSLLGETQYF.

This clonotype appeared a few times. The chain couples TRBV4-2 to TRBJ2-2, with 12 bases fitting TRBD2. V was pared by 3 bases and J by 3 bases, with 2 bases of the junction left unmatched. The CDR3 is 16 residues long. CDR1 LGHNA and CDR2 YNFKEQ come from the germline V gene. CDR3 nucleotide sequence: TGTGCCAGCAGCCACCTAGCGGGAGGGCACACCGGGGAGCTGTTTTTT. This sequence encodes CASSHLAGGHTGELFF.

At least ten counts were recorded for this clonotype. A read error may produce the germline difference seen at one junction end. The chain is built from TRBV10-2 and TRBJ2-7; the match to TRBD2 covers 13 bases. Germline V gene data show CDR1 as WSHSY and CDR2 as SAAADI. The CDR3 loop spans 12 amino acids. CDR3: CASSTGLAGNHF. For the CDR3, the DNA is TGCGCCAGCAGTACGGGACTAGCGGGGAATCACTTC.

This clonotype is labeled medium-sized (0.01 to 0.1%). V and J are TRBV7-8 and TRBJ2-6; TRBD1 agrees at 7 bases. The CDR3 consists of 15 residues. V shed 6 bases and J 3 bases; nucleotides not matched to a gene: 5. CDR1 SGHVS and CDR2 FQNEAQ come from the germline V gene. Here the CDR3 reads CASRVTGVGANVLTF. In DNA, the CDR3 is TGTGCCAGCAGAGTAACAGGGGTTGGGGCCAACGTCCTGACTTTC.

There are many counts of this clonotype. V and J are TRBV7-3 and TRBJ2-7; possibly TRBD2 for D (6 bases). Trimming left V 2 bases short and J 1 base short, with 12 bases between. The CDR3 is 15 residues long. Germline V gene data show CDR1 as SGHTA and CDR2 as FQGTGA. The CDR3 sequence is CASSLFPGASYEQYF. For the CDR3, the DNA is TGTGCCAGCAGCTTATTCCCGGGAGCGTCCTACGAGCAGTACTTC.

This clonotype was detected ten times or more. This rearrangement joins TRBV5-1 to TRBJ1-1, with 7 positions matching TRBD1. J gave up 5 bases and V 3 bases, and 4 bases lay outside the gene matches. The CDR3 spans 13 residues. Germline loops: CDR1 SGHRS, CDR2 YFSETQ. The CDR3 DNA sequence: TGCGCCAGCAGCTATGAACAGGGGACTGAAGCTTTCTTT. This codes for CASSYEQGTEAFF.

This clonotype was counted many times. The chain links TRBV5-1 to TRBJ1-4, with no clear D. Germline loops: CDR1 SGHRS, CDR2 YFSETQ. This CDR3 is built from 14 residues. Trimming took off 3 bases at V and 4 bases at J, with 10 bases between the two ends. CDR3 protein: CASSSGSGNEKLFF. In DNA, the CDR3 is TGCGCCAGCAGCTCGGGGTCCGGTAATGAAAAACTGTTTTTT.